These T cell receptor beta chains were read from a single sample in a study of human T cells and chemical hapten exposure. TCRdb reprocessed the RACE reads with MiXCR, giving one entry per CDR3 protein. The sample contains around 380,000 distinct CDR3 sequences, approximately 5% of which appear only once. The specimen was whole blood, collected in connection with sensitization to the hapten diphenylcyclopropenone (DPC). These receptors originate from a woman in her forties or fifties with alopecia areata. Some clones in this sample may be carry-over from other donors' samples. CDR3s include the opening cysteine and the closing phenylalanine or tryptophan. D genes are given only for firm matches. For some rows the clone size is stated as once, few or many, or as a class when expanded; others skip it.

TRBJ2-5 | many | TRBV5-1 | TRBD1 | TGCGCCAGCAGCGGGACAGGGAGGCAAGAGACCCAGTACTTC | CASSGTGRQETQYF
TRBJ1-1 | many | TRBV28 | . | TGTGCCAGCAGTCCCCTCCAGGGGACCGCCACTGAAGCTTTCTTT | CASSPLQGTATEAFF
TRBJ2-2 | . | TRBV5-1 | TRBD2 | TGCGCCAGCAGCTTGGATCCGGGACTAACCGGGACCGGGGAGCTGTTTTTT | CASSLDPGLTGTGELFF
TRBJ1-1 | many | TRBV12-3/TRBV12-4 | . | TGTGCCAGCAGTTTAGGGGCAGGAGGGAGGCCTGAAGCTTTCTTT | CASSLGAGGRPEAFF
TRBJ1-4 | few | TRBV12-3/TRBV12-4 | . | TGTGCCAGCAGTTTTGGCAGGGCGAATGAAAAACTGTTTTTT | CASSFGRANEKLFF
TRBJ1-5 | many | TRBV2 | TRBD1 | TGTGCCAGCAGGGGGGACAGGGTTAGCAATCAGCCCCAGCATTTT | CASRGDRVSNQPQHF
TRBJ2-1 | once | TRBV20-1 | . | TGCAGTGCTAGAAACCTAGCGAGCTCCTACAATGAGCAGTTCTTC | CSARNLASSYNEQFF
TRBJ1-2 | many | TRBV3-1 | . | TGTGCCAGCAGCCAAGATAGTACCCCCCAGAGAGGCTACACCTTC | CASSQDSTPQRGYTF
TRBJ1-2 | many | TRBV4-1 | . | TGCGCCAGCAGCCGGGACGGCTATGGCTACACCTTC | CASSRDGYGYTF
TRBJ2-2 | many | TRBV28 | TRBD1 | TGTGCCAGCAGTTTATCGGACAGGGCTGGCGGGGAGCTGTTTTTT | CASSLSDRAGGELFF
TRBJ2-3 | many | TRBV6-1 | . | TGTGCCAGCAGCCATTTACAGGGTCGGGCGGGGGTACCAGATACGCAGTATTTT | CASSHLQGRAGVPDTQYF
TRBJ2-7 | . | TRBV6-5 | . | TGTGCCAGCAGTCCCCTAAGTATTGCCCACGAGCAGTACTTC | CASSPLSIAHEQYF
TRBJ2-7 | . | TRBV5-1 | . | TGCGCCAGCAGCTTGGAAGGGAATGGGGAGCAGTACTTC | CASSLEGNGEQYF
TRBJ1-2 | many | TRBV29-1 | . | TGCAGCGTTCCCATTGGCGGCACTAACTATGGCTACACCTTC | CSVPIGGTNYGYTF
TRBJ2-7 | many | TRBV20-1 | . | TGCAGTGTTTCAGACCGCTACGAGCAGTACTTC | CSVSDRYEQYF
TRBJ2-6 | many | TRBV29-1 | . | TGCAGCGTTGGGGGAGACAGTGCCAGCTCTGGGGCCAACGTCCTGACTTTC | CSVGGDSASSGANVLTF
TRBJ1-1 | many | TRBV7-9 | TRBD1 | TGTGCCAGCAGCTCGACAGGGGGCGGAACTGAAGCTTTCTTT | CASSSTGGGTEAFF
TRBJ2-3 | few | TRBV7-3 | . | TGTGCCAGCAGCTCTGGAGGGGGTAATACGCAGTATTTT | CASSSGGGNTQYF
TRBJ2-5 | many | TRBV6-2/TRBV6-3 | . | TGTGCCAGCAGCTCCGGTGGCATGCAAGAGACCCAGTACTTC | CASSSGGMQETQYF
TRBJ2-1 | few | TRBV20-1 | TRBD2 | TGCAGTGCTACTCCGTGGGGGACTAGCCATCATGAGCAGTTCTTC | CSATPWGTSHHEQFF
TRBJ1-1 | . | TRBV6-6 | TRBD1 | TGTGCCAGCAGTTTCTGGACAGGGGGTGAGAGGACTGAAGCTTTCTTT | CASSFWTGGERTEAFF
TRBJ1-4 | many | TRBV6-6 | . | TGTGCCAGCAGTCTAGACGGAGGGTTGGGGGAACTGTTTTTT | CASSLDGGLGELFF
TRBJ2-1 | . | TRBV11-3 | . | TGTGCCAGCAGCTTACGTCCGGGAGCAGGCTATGAGCAGTTCTTC | CASSLRPGAGYEQFF
TRBJ1-5 | many | TRBV6-1 | . | TGTGCCAGCCGAGACAGACTAGGGAGCAATCAGCCCCAGCATTTT | CASRDRLGSNQPQHF
TRBJ1-2 | many | TRBV29-1 | TRBD1 | TGCAGCGTCGACAGGGGTGAGAGTGGCTACACCTTC | CSVDRGESGYTF
TRBJ2-3 | . | TRBV10-3 | TRBD2 | TGTGCCATCAGTGAGCTAGCGGGGGGCACAGATACGCAGTATTTT | CAISELAGGTDTQYF
TRBJ2-2 | few | TRBV7-2 | . | TGTGCCAGCAGCAGGAGCCGAGCCACGAACACCGGGGAGCTGTTTTTT | CASSRSRATNTGELFF
TRBJ1-6 | many | TRBV13 | . | TGTGCCAGCAGCTTAGACGCAGGGAGGTCACCCCTCCACTTT | CASSLDAGRSPLHF
TRBJ1-4 | many | TRBV7-8 | TRBD1 | TGTGCCAGCAGCTCTGTGGGCAGGGGGAATGAAAAACTGTTTTTT | CASSSVGRGNEKLFF
TRBJ2-1 | . | TRBV20-1 | . | TGCAGTGCTAGCTCCTACAATGAGCAGTTCTTC | CSASSYNEQFF
TRBJ1-5 | many | TRBV6-5 | . | TGTGCCAGCAGTTACTCCCCACTCGAGCAGCCCCAGCATTTT | CASSYSPLEQPQHF
TRBJ1-4 | . | TRBV25-1 | . | TGTGCCAGCAGTGAACTTGTCAGGGGATCCGAAAAACTGTTTTTT | CASSELVRGSEKLFF
TRBJ1-2 | . | TRBV12-3/TRBV12-4 | . | TGTGCCAGCAGTCCCCGGGGGGGGGCCTATGGCTACACCTTC | CASSPRGGAYGYTF
TRBJ1-5 | few | TRBV6-1 | TRBD1 | TGTGCCAGCAGTGATACAGGGGTGAGTCAGCCCCAGCATTTT | CASSDTGVSQPQHF
TRBJ2-2 | many | TRBV28 | . | TGTGCCAGCAGTCCCTACGGGGAGCTGTTTTTT | CASSPYGELFF
TRBJ2-1 | . | TRBV24-1 | . | TGTGCCACCAGTGATGTGGGGGAGCACAATGAGCAGTTCTTC | CATSDVGEHNEQFF
TRBJ2-3 | many | TRBV5-1 | . | TGCGCCAGCAGCCCACGCCCTAGCGCCACATACACAGATACGCAGTATTTT | CASSPRPSATYTDTQYF
TRBJ1-2 | few | TRBV18 | TRBD1 | TGTGCCAGCTCACCGGACAGGGAGTATGGCTACACCTTC | CASSPDREYGYTF
TRBJ2-7 | many | TRBV29-1 | . | TGCAGCGTTGAGACCGGGCAGGGGCGCGGCCCCTACGAGCAGTACTTC | CSVETGQGRGPYEQYF
TRBJ1-5 | many | TRBV6-1 | TRBD1 | TGTGCCAGCAGTCCATCCCGACAGGGTGGTTTAAGCAATCAGCCCCAGCATTTT | CASSPSRQGGLSNQPQHF
TRBJ1-3 | many | TRBV30 | . | TGTGCCTTAGACAGGTCCTCTGGAAACACCATATATTTT | CALDRSSGNTIYF
TRBJ1-6 | few | TRBV28 | TRBD1 | TGTGCCAGCACATGGGGACAGGGTCTTTCACCCCTCCACTTT | CASTWGQGLSPLHF
TRBJ2-1 | few | TRBV6-2/TRBV6-3 | TRBD2 | TGTGCCAGCAGTTACTGGCCGGGGACTAGCGGCCGCTATGAGCAGTTCTTC | CASSYWPGTSGRYEQFF